The clone carrying this T cell receptor (beta chain) occurred many times. This specimen belongs to a study of human T cells and chemical hapten exposure. Time point: patch test 2, 6 weeks after DPC sensitization. The treatment is: therapeutic diphenylcyclopropenone sensitization with weekly scalp DPC. The V end was cut by 6 bases, the J end by 7 bases, with 18 bases between. Germline assignment: CDR1 SGHVS and CDR2 FQNEAQ. This CDR3 has 14 amino acids. TCRdb reprocessed the RACE reads with MiXCR, giving one entry per CDR3 protein. The top ten clones hold about 5.4% of a sample with hundreds of thousands of distinct CDR3 sequences, about 6% of them seen once.

The receptor was isolated from a woman aged 18-29 years with alopecia areata. Some clones in this sample may be carry-over from other donors' samples. The genes are TRBV7-8 and TRBJ1-1; D gene ambiguous. The sequencing here drew on whole blood, taken in connection with sensitization to the hapten diphenylcyclopropenone (DPC). The CDR3, as DNA: TGTGCCAGCAGGCTATCTCGGTTGGAAGGTGAAGCTTTCTTT. Its translation: CASRLSRLEGEAFF.